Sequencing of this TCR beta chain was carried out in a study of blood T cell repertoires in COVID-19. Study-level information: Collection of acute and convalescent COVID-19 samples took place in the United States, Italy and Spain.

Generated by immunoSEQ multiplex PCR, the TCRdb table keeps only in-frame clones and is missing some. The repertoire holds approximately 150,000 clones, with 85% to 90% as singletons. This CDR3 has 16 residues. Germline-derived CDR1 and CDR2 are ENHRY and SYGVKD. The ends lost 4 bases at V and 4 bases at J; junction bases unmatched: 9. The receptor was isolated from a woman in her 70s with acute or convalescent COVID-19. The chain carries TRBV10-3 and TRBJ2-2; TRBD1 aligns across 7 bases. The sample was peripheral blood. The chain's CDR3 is CAISAGKGASTGELFF. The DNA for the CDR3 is TGTGCCATCAGTGCAGGGAAGGGGGCGAGCACCGGGGAGCTGTTTTTT.